Listed here are 16 T cell receptor beta chains from one sample, sequenced in a study of OX40 agonist ivuxolimab in advanced cancers. The protocol was immunoSEQ multiplex PCR, while the TCRdb copy is restricted to in-frame clones and leaves out a portion. This table holds some 100,000 clones, under 95% found once. This sample comprised CD4+ or CD8+ T cells sorted from blood, obtained in a trial of the OX40 agonist ivuxolimab. The receptors originated from an adult with an advanced solid tumor such as melanoma, head and neck, liver or kidney cancer.

The genes are TRBV30 and TRBJ1-4, with D unresolved. This CDR3 has 17 amino acids. Trimming cost V 2 bases and J 0 bases, with 16 bases left between them. Germline V CDR1 and CDR2: GTSNPN, SVGIG (reference sequence). CDR3 amino acids: CAWSHSWFGTTNEKLFF. The DNA of the CDR3 is TGTGCCTGGAGTCATTCGTGGTTTGGAACAACTAATGAAAAACTGTTTTTT.

The chain couples TRBV30 to TRBJ1-1; 8 positions agree with TRBD1. In germline, CDR1 is GTSNPN, CDR2 SVGIG (reference sequence). J was trimmed by 7 bases and V by 5 bases; bases with no gene match: 9. The CDR3 has 13 amino acids. The CDR3 loop is CAWSRNGQGEAFF. Written as DNA, the CDR3 is TGTGCCTGGTCTAGAAACGGACAGGGTGAAGCTTTCTTT.

The rearrangement uses TRBV2 and TRBJ2-7, with 7 bases that match TRBD2. The CDR3 contains 16 residues. Germline CDR1 SNHLY, CDR2 FYNNEI. V was pared by 8 bases and J by 0 bases, with 13 bases of the junction left unmatched. The CDR3 nucleotides are TGTGCCAGCCTGGAGGCTAGCGGATTCCGCTCCTACGAGCAGTACTTC. Its protein product is CASLEASGFRSYEQYF.

This chain joins TRBV7-9 and TRBJ1-1, with D tentatively TRBD1 (6 bases). CDR1 and CDR2 (germline): SEHNR, FQNEAQ (reference sequence). Trimming left V 2 bases short and J 4 bases short, with 14 bases between. This CDR3 is built from 15 residues. CDR3 in amino acids: CASSLMGGPSTEAFF. For the CDR3, the DNA is TGTGCCAGCAGCTTAATGGGGGGGCCGAGCACTGAAGCTTTCTTT.

The chain links TRBV7-3 to TRBJ1-5; no clear D gene. CDR3 length: 14 amino acids. In germline, CDR1 is SGHTA, CDR2 FQGTGA. The V end lost 6 bases, the J end lost 4 bases, and 13 bases lay between the germline ends. CDR3 bases: TGTGCCAGCAGTTTTCCGGGCCTAAATCAGCCCCAGCATTTT. Translating it yields CASSFPGLNQPQHF.

The chain has TRBV28 and TRBJ1-1; D unclear. This CDR3 has 13 amino acids. V was shortened by 1 base and J by 10 bases, with 13 bases between the two germline ends. CDR1 is MDHEN, CDR2 SYDVKM, per germline. In DNA, the CDR3 is TGTGCCAGCAGTTTATCCCCACCGCTCGGAGCTTTCTTT. Its protein is CASSLSPPLGAFF.

The rearrangement joins TRBV28 to TRBJ2-5, with D perhaps matching TRBD2 (6 bases). The V and J ends lost 3 bases and 1 base respectively, with 12 bases between them. Germline V gene sequence: CDR1 MDHEN, CDR2 SYDVKM. The CDR3 has 15 residues. CDR3 region: CASSLGGGGQETQYF. DNA of the CDR3: TGTGCCAGCAGTTTGGGGGGAGGAGGCCAAGAGACCCAGTACTTC.

This clone was seen only a few times. The chain combines TRBV4-3 with TRBJ2-1; 11 nucleotides align to TRBD2. Trimming cost V 1 base and J 10 bases; bases outside gene matches: 9. The germline CDR1 and CDR2 sequences are LGHNA and YSLEER. The CDR3 runs to 16 residues. The CDR3 DNA reads as TGCGCCAGCAGCCAAGGGCTGCTAGCGGGAGGAGGCGAGCAGTTCTTC. This translates into CASSQGLLAGGGEQFF.

The V call is TRBV5-1, the J call TRBJ2-7; possibly TRBD1 for D (5 bases). This CDR3 is built from 16 residues. Trimming removed 4 bases from V and 1 base from J, with 18 bases in between. The germline V gene has CDR1 SGHRS and CDR2 YFSETQ. The CDR3 DNA is TGCGCCAGCAGCCCCCAGGGATGGGGCACTTCCTACGAGCAGTACTTC. Its translation: CASSPQGWGTSYEQYF.

The chain uses TRBV2 and TRBJ2-2; 11 bases fit TRBD2. The V gene end was trimmed by 6 bases and the J gene end by 8 bases; junction bases not matched to a gene: 5. The germline V gene encodes CDR1 SNHLY and CDR2 FYNNEI. The CDR3 totals 14 residues. The CDR3 coding sequence is TGTGCCAGCAGACTAGCGGGAGATTTGGGGGAGCTGTTTTTT. This codes for CASRLAGDLGELFF.

The chain combines TRBV18 with TRBJ2-7, with 9 bases matching TRBD1. The germline V gene encodes CDR1 KGHSH and CDR2 LQKENI. V was pared by 4 bases and J by 6 bases, with 4 bases of the junction left unmatched. This CDR3 contains 13 residues. The CDR3 DNA sequence: TGTGCCAGCTCACGGACAGGGGTCGGCGAGCAGTACTTC. As protein: CASSRTGVGEQYF. Full variable domain (remainder filled in from reference TRBV18 and TRBJ2-7): NAGVMQNPRHLVRRRGQEARLRCSPMKGHSHVYWYRQLPEEGLKFMVYLQKENIIDESGMPKERFSAEFPKEGPSILRIQQVVRGDSAAYFCASSRTGVGEQYFGPGTRLTVT.

The chain employs TRBV27 and TRBJ2-7; TRBD2 matches at 16 bases. V was clipped by 5 bases and J by 11 bases; unmatched bases: 3. Germline lookup yields CDR1 MNHEY and CDR2 SMNVEV (reference sequence). The CDR3 has 13 amino acids. The CDR3 reads CASSIGTSGREYF. The CDR3 coding sequence is TGTGCCAGCAGTATCGGGACTAGCGGGAGGGAGTACTTC.

This clone was seen once. The chain carries TRBV5-1 and TRBJ2-1; 11 bases line up with TRBD2. The germline V gene encodes CDR1 SGHRS and CDR2 YFSETQ. This CDR3 comprises 15 residues. V gave up 2 bases and J gave up 3 bases; unmatched junction bases: 1. The CDR3 DNA sequence: TGCGCCAGCAGCTTTAGCGGGAGGGTCTACAATGAGCAGTTCTTC. Translation: CASSFSGRVYNEQFF. Based on the CDR3 plus reference TRBV5-1 and TRBJ2-1, the full variable domain is KAGVTQTPRYLIKTRGQQVTLSCSPISGHRSVSWYQQTPGQGLQFLFEYFSETQRNKGNFPGRFSGRQFSNSRSEMNVSTLELGDSALYLCASSFSGRVYNEQFFGPGTRLTVL.

This chain uses TRBV5-1 with TRBJ1-2; TRBD1 agrees at 7 bases. The V segment lost 3 bases and the J segment 8 bases; nucleotides outside the gene matches: 13. The CDR3 runs 15 residues. Germline CDR1 is SGHRS and CDR2 is YFSETQ. The CDR3 nucleotides are TGCGCCAGCAGCTCCCCGACCCAGGGGGGGGTAGGCTACACCTTC. This gives the protein CASSSPTQGGVGYTF.

This chain links TRBV13 with TRBJ2-7; 7 bases are a match to TRBD1. The CDR3 spans 15 residues. The V gene end was trimmed by 0 bases and the J gene end by 1 base; junction bases not matched to a gene: 3. Germline V gene data show CDR1 as PRHDT and CDR2 as FYEKMQ (reference sequence). The CDR3 region is CASSLGPGQSYEQYF. The DNA of the CDR3 is TGTGCCAGCAGCTTAGGCCCGGGACAGTCCTACGAGCAGTACTTC.

The rearrangement joins TRBV7-6 to TRBJ2-6; D is unresolved. Germline V gene lookup returns CDR1 SGHVS and CDR2 FNYEAQ. There are 16 residues in the CDR3. V lost 5 bases and J 2 bases, leaving 13 bases between the germline ends. CDR3 nucleotides: TGTGCCAGCAGCGGCGACTCGTTCGCTGGGGCCAACGTCCTGACTTTC. This sequence encodes CASSGDSFAGANVLTF.